One sample yielded the 21 T cell receptor beta chains listed below, sequenced in a study of blood T cell repertoires in COVID-19 (TCRdb year 2020). Libraries were built with the immunoSEQ multiplex PCR assay. The immuneACCESS repertoire file appears here via TCRdb, limited to in-frame rearrangements. These files lack a portion of the clones; in checked studies, under half of the deficit traces to unresolved V genes, and the cause of the others is not known. This sample has around 700,000 clones in its table, and 85% to 90% of those were observed once. About 0.24% of the sample goes to the ten largest clones. The specimen sequenced was peripheral blood. All receptors come from a woman between 18 and 30 years old with acute or convalescent COVID-19.

This clone has only one observation. The chain uses TRBV19 and TRBJ2-2, with 7 nucleotides matching TRBD1. The CDR3 runs to 16 residues. Germline-derived CDR1 and CDR2 are LNHDA and SQIVND (reference sequence). V gave up 5 bases and J gave up 4 bases; unmatched junction bases: 10. CDR3 residues: CASSPPGQSFTGELFF. CDR3 DNA: TGTGCCAGTAGTCCGCCGGGACAGAGCTTCACCGGGGAGCTGTTTTTT.

This chain connects TRBV19 to TRBJ2-3; a possible D gene is TRBD2 (5 bases). This CDR3 region has 16 residues. V was trimmed by 7 bases and J by 0 bases, leaving 17 bases between them. Per the germline V gene, CDR1 is LNHDA and CDR2 is SQIVND (reference sequence). In nucleotides, the CDR3 is TGTGCCAGTACCACCCCGCCAGACTATAGCACAGATACGCAGTATTTT. It yields the protein CASTTPPDYSTDTQYF.

V gene TRBV4-1 combines with J gene TRBJ1-1, with a possible D match to TRBD1 (6 bases). The CDR3 is 16 amino acids. Germline V gene sequence: CDR1 MGHRA, CDR2 YSYEKL. Trimming cost V 0 bases and J 2 bases, with 13 bases left between them. The CDR3 loop is CASSQEGPGGNTEAFF. Here the CDR3 DNA reads TGCGCCAGCAGCCAAGAAGGCCCTGGGGGCAACACTGAAGCTTTCTTT.

The chain joins TRBV5-1 to TRBJ2-5, with TRBD2 as a possible D gene (6 bases). In germline, CDR1 is SGHRS, CDR2 YFSETQ. CDR3 length: 17 residues. Trimming cost V 4 bases and J 2 bases, with 21 bases left between them. As DNA, the CDR3 is TGCGCCAGCAGCCGCCCACGGACCCGGAGGGTTCAAGAGACCCAGTACTTC. Its protein product is CASSRPRTRRVQETQYF.

The rearrangement joins TRBV19 to TRBJ1-1; no definite D call. The length of the CDR3 is 12 residues. Germline values: CDR1 LNHDA, CDR2 SQIVND (reference sequence). Trimming pared 1 base from V and 5 bases from J, leaving 5 bases between. The DNA for the CDR3 is TGTGCCAGTAGTATAGGGAGGACTGAAGCTTTCTTT. It translates to CASSIGRTEAFF.

The rearrangement uses TRBV2 and TRBJ2-1, with 16 bases lining up with TRBD2. The CDR3 is made up of 15 amino acids. The germline CDR1 and CDR2 sequences are SNHLY and FYNNEI. With 9 bases clipped from V and 5 bases from J, the junction kept 4 bases outside the gene matches. CDR3 bases: TGTGCCAGAGGGACTAGCGGGGGGGTAAACAATGAGCAGTTCTTC. Translating gives CARGTSGGVNNEQFF.

The chain recombines TRBV4-3 with TRBJ1-3, with D maybe TRBD1 (5 bases). The germline gives CDR1 LGHNA, CDR2 YSLEER. Trimming pared 0 bases from V and 0 bases from J, leaving 12 bases between. CDR3 size: 17 residues. In nucleotides, the CDR3 is TGCGCCAGCAGCCAAGATTTAGGGGTGCTCTCTGGAAACACCATATATTTT. Translating gives CASSQDLGVLSGNTIYF.

V and J are TRBV6-5 and TRBJ1-1; D is undetermined. Trimming removed 7 bases from V and 1 base from J, with 10 bases in between. Germline V gene lookup returns CDR1 MNHEY and CDR2 SVGAGI. The CDR3 has 13 amino acids. The CDR3 is CASTIGRNTEAFF. The CDR3 DNA is TGTGCCAGCACGATAGGGAGGAACACTGAAGCTTTCTTT.

The rearrangement uses TRBV6-5 and TRBJ1-2; D not resolved. The CDR3 runs to 12 residues. V lost 6 bases, J lost 8 bases, and 13 bases lay in between. From germline, CDR1 is MNHEY and CDR2 SVGAGI. CDR3 sequence (DNA): TGTGCCAGCAGGACCACACAGTTCGGCTACACCTTC. Residues: CASRTTQFGYTF.

The genes are TRBV7-2 and TRBJ1-6; possibly TRBD1 for D (5 bases). From germline, CDR1 is SGHTA and CDR2 FQGNSA. V was shortened by 6 bases and J by 0 bases, with 12 bases between the two germline ends. This CDR3 is built from 16 residues. The CDR3 loop reads CASSPRDSSYNSPLHF. CDR3 coding DNA: TGTGCCAGCAGTCCCAGGGATAGCTCCTATAATTCACCCCTCCACTTT.

The CDR3 nucleotides read TGTGCCAGCATTGCGGGCTCCCCTAATTCACCCCTCCACTTT. Translation: CASIAGSPNSPLHF. J is TRBJ1-6 and V is TRBV6-6; D uncertain. Trimming removed 7 bases from V and 6 bases from J, with 13 bases in between. Germline assignment: CDR1 MNHNY and CDR2 SVGAGI (reference sequence). The CDR3 loop spans 14 amino acids.

V gene TRBV4-1 combines with J gene TRBJ2-7; D not certain. Germline CDR1 reads MGHRA; CDR2 reads YSYEKL. CDR3 length equals 15 residues. The V and J ends lost 1 base and 3 bases respectively, with 13 bases between them. The CDR3 DNA follows: TGCGCCAGCAGCCAAGTTTCCGGGTCGGACTACGAGCAGTACTTC. It translates to CASSQVSGSDYEQYF.

This chain joins TRBV30 and TRBJ1-4, with D possibly being TRBD1 (6 bases). This CDR3 region has 11 residues. In germline, CDR1 is GTSNPN, CDR2 SVGIG (reference sequence). The ends were cut back, 5 bases at V and 14 bases at J, with 15 bases in the middle. CDR3 amino acids: CAWARGQRLFF. CDR3 sequence (DNA): TGTGCCTGGGCGCGAGGACAGAGGCTGTTTTTT.

The chain is built from TRBV5-1 and TRBJ1-3, with no clear D. There are 14 residues in the CDR3. The V end was cut by 1 base, the J end by 4 bases, with 9 bases between. From germline, CDR1 is SGHRS and CDR2 YFSETQ. The CDR3 sequence is CASSLSDSGNTIYF. The CDR3, as DNA: TGCGCCAGCAGCTTGTCTGACTCCGGAAACACCATATATTTT.

The CDR3 is CASSHSWRDLTGELFF. The CDR3 DNA sequence: TGTGCCAGCAGCCATAGTTGGAGAGACCTCACCGGGGAGCTGTTTTTT. V gene TRBV3-1 (or the pseudogene TRBV3-2) combines with J gene TRBJ2-2; no definite D call. The V and J ends lost 3 bases and 4 bases respectively, with 15 bases between them. The CDR3 runs 16 residues. CDR1 is LGHDT, CDR2 YNNKEL, per germline (reference sequence).

This chain uses TRBV7-8 with TRBJ1-1, with 7 bases aligning to TRBD1. CDR1 and CDR2 (germline): SGHVS, FQNEAQ. The CDR3 covers 16 residues. Trimming cost V 5 bases and J 0 bases; bases outside gene matches: 9. The CDR3 here is CASSQFPGTVNTEAFF. The CDR3 bases are TGTGCCAGCAGCCAATTTCCCGGGACAGTGAACACTGAAGCTTTCTTT.

For the CDR3, the DNA is TGTGCCAGCGTAGGGACAGATAATTCACCCCTCCACTTT. Translated: CASVGTDNSPLHF. The chain combines TRBV7-9 with TRBJ1-6; 7 positions agree with TRBD1. This CDR3 contains 13 residues. Germline V gives CDR1 SEHNR, CDR2 FQNEAQ (reference sequence). V lost 8 bases to trimming and J lost 5 bases; unmatched junction nucleotides: 3.

This rearrangement joins TRBV20-1 to TRBJ1-2, with TRBD1 identical over 7 bases. V shed 4 bases, J shed 7 bases, and the junction held 3 bases outside the gene matches. Germline V gene data show CDR1 as DFQATT and CDR2 as SNEGSKA (reference sequence). The CDR3 extends over 11 amino acids. Written as DNA, the CDR3 is TGCAGTGCTAACAGGGGCGGTGGCTACACCTTC. It encodes CSANRGGGYTF.

This chain uses TRBV19 with TRBJ2-1; TRBD2 matches 9 bases. Germline CDR1 reads LNHDA; CDR2 reads SQIVND (reference sequence). The J segment lost 6 bases and the V segment lost 2 bases, leaving 5 bases of the junction unmatched. The CDR3 extends over 15 amino acids. The CDR3 is CASSIRAGGPNEQFF. The CDR3 coding sequence is TGTGCCAGTAGTATAAGAGCGGGGGGTCCCAATGAGCAGTTCTTC.

J is TRBJ1-2 and V is TRBV9; D ambiguous. The V and J ends lost 0 bases and 5 bases respectively, with 5 bases between them. The CDR3 runs to 12 residues. Germline values: CDR1 SGDLS, CDR2 YYNGEE. The CDR3 DNA sequence: TGTGCCAGCAGCGTAGAACAGTATGGCTACACCTTC. Translating it yields CASSVEQYGYTF.

The rearrangement uses TRBV3-1 (or the pseudogene TRBV3-2) and TRBJ2-2, with TRBD1 identical over 9 bases. The length of the CDR3 is 17 residues. Germline V gives CDR1 LGHDT, CDR2 YNNKEL (reference sequence). The ends lost 4 bases at V and 4 bases at J; junction bases unmatched: 10. In DNA form, the CDR3 reads TGTGCCAGCAGCCTCCCCTGGGGGACAGGGTCCACCGGGGAGCTGTTTTTT. Translated: CASSLPWGTGSTGELFF.